This passage covers 29 T cell receptor beta chains from one sample sequenced in a study of ipilimumab plus nivolumab after autologous stem cell transplantation. The method was immunoSEQ multiplex PCR; TCRdb's version includes in-frame clones alone and lacks a portion of them. The sample records approximately 84,000 clones, more than 80% being singletons. The input for sequencing was PBMCs, taken in a trial of ipilimumab plus nivolumab as post-transplant consolidation. The receptors come from a male donor with diffuse large B-cell lymphoma.

This clone turned up a few times. This chain joins TRBV5-1 and TRBJ2-3; a possible D gene is TRBD2 (5 bases). Germline CDR1 and CDR2: SGHRS and YFSETQ. The CDR3 contains 14 residues. V lost 0 bases and J lost 1, with 6 bases in between. The CDR3 region is CASSLEEGTDTQYF. CDR3 DNA: TGCGCCAGCAGCTTGGAGGAGGGCACAGATACGCAGTATTTT.

The V gene is TRBV15, the J gene TRBJ1-2; TRBD1 is a possible D gene (5 bases). This CDR3 spans 16 amino acids. CDR1 is LNHNV, CDR2 YYDKDF, per germline (reference sequence). V was pared by 5 bases and J by 4 bases, with 20 bases between. The DNA for the CDR3 is TGTGCCACCAGCCCCCTGGCAGGGCTTCTCACCTATGGCTACACCTTC. It yields the protein CATSPLAGLLTYGYTF.

This chain links TRBV19 with TRBJ2-5; D not resolved. The germline V and J ends were trimmed by 4 bases and 3 bases, with 18 bases remaining between them. The germline CDR1 and CDR2 sequences are LNHDA and SQIVND (reference sequence). The CDR3 extends over 16 amino acids. The CDR3 loop is CASSRMLSSLEETQYF. The DNA of the CDR3 is TGTGCCAGTAGTAGAATGCTGAGCTCTCTTGAAGAGACCCAGTACTTC.

The rearrangement joins TRBV11-3 to TRBJ2-1; D unresolved. V shed 1 base and J shed 4 bases, with 8 bases lying between them. The CDR3 has 14 amino acids. Germline-derived CDR1 and CDR2 are SGHNT and YENEEA. The CDR3 DNA reads TGTGCCAGCAGCTTAGGGAGCGATTACAATGAGCAGTTCTTC. It translates to CASSLGSDYNEQFF. The full variable domain, its missing parts supplied by reference TRBV11-3 and TRBJ2-1, is EAGVVQSPRYKIIEKKQPVAFWCNPISGHNTLYWYLQNLGQGPELLIRYENEEAVDDSQLPKDRFSAERLKGVDSTLKIQPAELGDSAVYLCASSLGSDYNEQFFGPGTRLTVL.

This chain links TRBV19 with TRBJ2-5; D perhaps matches TRBD2 (5 bases). The tail of the sequence fits TRBJ2-7 better, so the J call may be wrong. This CDR3 is built from 16 residues. From germline, CDR1 is LNHDA and CDR2 SQIVND (reference sequence). CDR3 loop: CASSIGPSGSPYEQYF. The CDR3 bases are TGTGCCAGTAGTATAGGGCCAAGTGGGAGCCCCTACGAGCAGTACTTC.

The rearrangement links TRBV6-4 to TRBJ2-2, with D maybe TRBD2 (6 bases). CDR1 and CDR2 from the germline V gene are MRHNA and SNTAGT. V was clipped by 6 bases and J by 1 base, with 9 bases between them. The CDR3 extends over 14 amino acids. DNA of the CDR3: TGTGCCAGCAGACGGGGGAGGAACACCGGGGAGCTGTTTTTT. Amino acids: CASRRGRNTGELFF.

The gene calls are TRBV5-4 and TRBJ2-2; TRBD1 matches at 9 bases. The J segment lost 4 bases and the V segment lost 4 bases, leaving 8 bases of the junction unmatched. The CDR3 has 16 amino acids. The V gene's germline CDR1 is SGHNT and CDR2 YYREEE (reference sequence). CDR3 nucleotide sequence: TGTGCCAGCAGCCCCGGGACAGGGTTGAGCACCGGGGAGCTGTTTTTT. Its translation: CASSPGTGLSTGELFF.

This CDR3 is CASSGGHLAGSTDTQYF. In DNA form, the CDR3 reads TGTGCCAGCAGCGGAGGCCATCTAGCGGGAAGCACAGATACGCAGTATTTT. This rearrangement joins TRBV9 to TRBJ2-3; TRBD2 matches 9 bases. This CDR3 is built from 17 residues. Per germline, CDR1 SGDLS and CDR2 YYNGEE. V dropped 3 bases and J dropped 0; count of bases not matched to a gene: 8.

This chain connects TRBV5-1 to TRBJ1-2; 7 bases map to TRBD1. Germline CDR1 SGHRS, CDR2 YFSETQ. V gave up 0 bases and J gave up 1 base; unmatched junction bases: 0. The CDR3 runs to 14 residues. The CDR3 sequence is CASSLGDSNYGYTF. The CDR3, as DNA: TGCGCCAGCAGCTTGGGGGACAGTAACTATGGCTACACCTTC. Together with reference TRBV5-1 and TRBJ1-2, the CDR3 gives the full variable domain: KAGVTQTPRYLIKTRGQQVTLSCSPISGHRSVSWYQQTPGQGLQFLFEYFSETQRNKGNFPGRFSGRQFSNSRSEMNVSTLELGDSALYLCASSLGDSNYGYTFGSGTRLTVV.

This clone has a handful of counts. The rearrangement links TRBV14 to TRBJ1-1, with D unclear. The CDR3 runs to 14 residues. Trimming cost V 2 bases and J 2 bases, with 9 bases left between them. CDR1 and CDR2 from the germline V gene are SGHDN and FVKESK. In nucleotides, the CDR3 is TGTGCCAGCAGCCAAAGTCCGTTAAACACTGAAGCTTTCTTT. As protein: CASSQSPLNTEAFF.

This chain links TRBV18 with TRBJ2-5; no firm D call. The CDR3 has 14 amino acids. V lost 6 bases and J lost 5, with 16 bases in between. Germline V CDR1 and CDR2: KGHSH, LQKENI. The CDR3 region has the DNA TGTGCCAGCTCTACTGGGGTCGCTATGGAGACCCAGTACTTC. This translates into CASSTGVAMETQYF.

This clone was seen a few times. The chain joins TRBV29-1 to TRBJ1-1; 7 nucleotides match TRBD1. The junction had 5 bases not matched to a gene; V was cut back by 6 bases and J by 1 base. The germline gives CDR1 SQVTM, CDR2 ANQGSEA. The CDR3 extends over 13 amino acids. CDR3: CSVEGQPNTEAFF. CDR3 DNA: TGCAGCGTCGAGGGACAGCCGAACACTGAAGCTTTCTTT.

The chain is built from TRBV7-2 and TRBJ1-1, with a tentative D call TRBD1 (5 bases). The CDR3 is 14 amino acids. The V gene's germline CDR1 is SGHTA and CDR2 FQGNSA. The germline V and J ends were trimmed by 8 bases and 2 bases, with 15 bases remaining between them. CDR3 protein: CASFPSRGNTEAFF. The CDR3 coding sequence is TGTGCCAGCTTCCCGTCCCGGGGCAACACTGAAGCTTTCTTT.

The chain recombines TRBV19 with TRBJ2-3; TRBD2 might be the D (6 bases). CDR3 length equals 13 residues. In germline, CDR1 is LNHDA, CDR2 SQIVND (reference sequence). V was pared by 5 bases and J by 2 bases, with 8 bases between. CDR3 amino acids: CASSAGPTDTQYF. Here the CDR3 DNA reads TGTGCCAGTAGTGCGGGGCCCACAGATACGCAGTATTTT.

V gene TRBV4-2 combines with J gene TRBJ2-1, with 8 bases fitting TRBD2. With 1 base clipped from V and 0 bases from J, the junction kept 2 bases outside the gene matches. The germline V gene has CDR1 LGHNA and CDR2 YNFKEQ. The CDR3 extends over 16 amino acids. CDR3 residues: CASSQGLAGSYNEQFF. The CDR3 nucleotides read TGTGCCAGCAGCCAAGGGCTAGCGGGCTCCTACAATGAGCAGTTCTTC.

The chain combines TRBV15 with TRBJ1-6; the D gene is possibly TRBD1 (5 bases). Trimming stripped 3 bases from V and 6 bases from J, with 9 bases between. The CDR3 contains 14 residues. CDR1 LNHNV and CDR2 YYDKDF come from the germline V gene (reference sequence). As DNA, the CDR3 is TGTGCCACCAGCAGGGGACTCACTAATTCACCCCTCCACTTT. Amino acid sequence: CATSRGLTNSPLHF.

This clone has just one count. V gene TRBV30 combines with J gene TRBJ2-1; 16 nucleotides line up with TRBD2. The ends lost 1 base at V and 10 bases at J; junction bases unmatched: 7. The CDR3 runs 16 residues. Germline CDR1 GTSNPN, CDR2 SVGIG (reference sequence). This CDR3 is CAWSAGLAGGLLEQFF. CDR3 in DNA: TGTGCCTGGAGTGCGGGACTAGCGGGGGGGCTGTTAGAGCAGTTCTTC.

This clone was counted between two and nine times. The V and J genes are TRBV9 and TRBJ2-2; D ambiguous. Looked up from germline, CDR1 is SGDLS and CDR2 is YYNGEE. The CDR3 sequence is 13 residues long. V lost 0 bases to trimming and J lost 8 bases, with 8 bases between them. DNA of the CDR3: TGTGCCAGCAGCGTAGCGTCCCCGGGGGAGCTGTTTTTT. As protein: CASSVASPGELFF.

This rearrangement joins TRBV21-1 to TRBJ2-5; the table's D call, TRBD1, has no DNA check behind it. The J call may be incorrect, as the DNA end agrees better with TRBJ2-7. TRBV21-1 is annotated as a pseudogene. This CDR3 has 14 amino acids. This CDR3 is CASRGRQGIYEQYF. Here the CDR3 DNA reads TGTGCCAGCCGCGGCCGACAGGGAATTTACGAGCAGTACTTC.

The V call is TRBV4-2, the J call TRBJ2-4; 7 nucleotides agree with TRBD2. The junction had 8 bases not matched to a gene; V was cut back by 0 bases and J by 0 bases. The CDR3 has 18 amino acids. Germline-derived CDR1 and CDR2 are LGHNA and YNFKEQ. DNA of the CDR3: TGTGCCAGCAGCCAAGAATCCCAGCGGGGACTAGCCAAAAACATTCAGTACTTC. Amino acid sequence: CASSQESQRGLAKNIQYF.

J is TRBJ1-2 and V is TRBV30; 7 bases agree with TRBD1. The junction had 16 bases not matched to a gene; V was cut back by 4 bases and J by 5 bases. CDR3 length equals 16 residues. Germline V gene sequence: CDR1 GTSNPN, CDR2 SVGIG (reference sequence). The CDR3 DNA reads TGTGCCTGGAAAACCCGATGGTACAGGGGAAATTATGGCTACACCTTC. Its translation is CAWKTRWYRGNYGYTF.

This clone was counted a few times. The chain combines TRBV7-2 with TRBJ2-3; possible D gene TRBD1, 5 bases. The CDR3 length is 13 residues. Germline lookup yields CDR1 SGHTA and CDR2 FQGNSA. V was pared by 5 bases and J by 6 bases, with 12 bases between. CDR3 sequence (DNA): TGTGCCAGCAGCGATCAGGGAAAGGATACGCAGTATTTT. This sequence encodes CASSDQGKDTQYF.

The chain uses TRBV7-2 and TRBJ2-2, with D perhaps TRBD2 (6 bases). This CDR3 spans 15 amino acids. Trimming removed 1 base at V and 5 bases at J, with 11 bases between. In germline, CDR1 is SGHTA, CDR2 FQGNSA. CDR3 sequence: CASSLGTTITGELFF. CDR3 in DNA: TGTGCCAGCAGCTTAGGGACTACAATTACCGGGGAGCTGTTTTTT.

This sequence joins TRBV2 and TRBJ2-2; 11 bases are shared with TRBD2. CDR1 and CDR2 from the germline V gene are SNHLY and FYNNEI. Trimming removed 5 bases from V and 5 bases from J; junction bases left unmatched: 7. This CDR3 region has 16 residues. The chain's CDR3 is CASSLTSGGNTGELFF. The DNA of the CDR3 is TGTGCCAGCAGTTTAACTAGCGGGGGAAATACCGGGGAGCTGTTTTTT.

The rearrangement joins TRBV6-1 to TRBJ1-2, with no clear D. The CDR3 spans 15 residues. Germline CDR1 and CDR2: MNHNS and SASEGT. V was cut by 2 bases and J by 0 bases, with 10 bases left in between. CDR3 loop: CASSEIQSANYGYTF. The CDR3 DNA reads TGTGCCAGCAGTGAAATCCAATCAGCTAACTATGGCTACACCTTC.

J is TRBJ1-4 and V is TRBV2, with D unclear. The germline V gene encodes CDR1 SNHLY and CDR2 FYNNEI. V dropped 7 bases and J dropped 7 bases, with 7 bases sitting between them. CDR3 length equals 11 residues. The CDR3 here is CASTAGEKLFF. DNA of the CDR3: TGTGCCAGCACGGCGGGTGAAAAACTGTTTTTT.

This chain connects TRBV9 to TRBJ1-2; no clear D. The CDR3 runs to 14 residues. Germline V gene sequence: CDR1 SGDLS, CDR2 YYNGEE. V was cut by 1 base and J by 4 bases, with 11 bases left in between. The CDR3 DNA reads TGTGCCAGCAGCGTAAGTTCGGAGCTCTATGGCTACACCTTC. It specifies CASSVSSELYGYTF.

The V call is TRBV10-1, the J call TRBJ2-7; D gene ambiguous. Trimming stripped 2 bases from V and 7 bases from J, with 9 bases between. The CDR3 consists of 12 residues. The germline CDR1 and CDR2 sequences are WNHNN and SYGVQD (reference sequence). The CDR3 region has the DNA TGCGCCAGCAGTGAGGATCGTTGGGAGCAGTACTTC. Protein: CASSEDRWEQYF.

V and J are TRBV5-6 and TRBJ2-5, with a tentative D call TRBD1 (6 bases). V was pared by 4 bases and J by 1 base, with 11 bases between. The CDR3 consists of 14 residues. Germline V gives CDR1 SGHDT, CDR2 YYEEEE. The CDR3 here is CASSQTGIQETQYF. CDR3 nucleotide sequence: TGTGCCAGCAGCCAGACAGGTATCCAAGAGACCCAGTACTTC.